This T cell receptor (beta chain) was sequenced during a study of Ad26.COV2.S vaccination and SARS-CoV-2 variants. Study-level findings and limits: Measures of TCR breadth and depth may have fallen short of total T cell responses. Spike-specific TCR breadth was greater in vaccine than placebo recipients. Vaccine and placebo recipients had comparable breadth of non-spike TCRs. Following vaccination, spike-specific CD8+ and CD4+ T cell responses reportedly exhibited substantial breadth.

CDR1 is SGHVS, CDR2 FNYEAQ, per germline. The length of the CDR3 is 13 residues. Trimming pared 8 bases from V and 0 bases from J, leaving 5 bases between. TCRdb's table, derived via immunoSEQ multiplex PCR, lists solely in-frame clones and lacks some. In the table there are some 350,000 clones, 90% to 95% of which are singletons. As regards this clone: Its antigen is not known.

The sample here was peripheral blood, taken after recovery from COVID-19. The sequence was obtained from a human donor who had recovered from COVID-19. The J gene is TRBJ2-6, the V gene TRBV7-6; D is unresolved. The CDR3 sequence is CASAISGANVLTF. DNA of the CDR3: TGTGCCAGCGCCATCTCTGGGGCCAACGTCCTGACTTTC. The full variable domain, its missing parts supplied by reference TRBV7-6 and TRBJ2-6, is GAGVSQSPRYKVTKRGQDVALRCDPISGHVSLYWYRQALGQGPEFLTYFNYEAQQDKSGLPNDRFSAERPEGSISTLTIQRTEQRDSAMYRCASAISGANVLTFGAGSRLTVL.